The subject of this entry is one T cell receptor beta chain. It has no known antigen specificity. Nothing much larger sits one base from this clone, and base qualities are not available. The immunoSEQ Assay, a bias-controlled multiplex PCR, was used to amplify TCRbeta CDR3 regions from genomic DNA. Under the source paper's analysis protocol: The number of nucleated cells in each sample was estimated from the amplification of reference gene primers within the assay. To quantify the absolute abundance of each unique TCRbeta CDR3 rearrangement, sequence reads were collapsed and filtered. Productive Simpson clonality was computed per sample as the square root of Simpson's diversity index over productive rearrangements. TCRdb limited this immuneACCESS table to in-frame rearrangements with V and J called. A share of clones is missing; checked studies link under half to unresolved V genes, and the rest is unexplained. D and trimming were read from the DNA, whereas the V and J calls and clone size are those reported in that table. In this sample the table shows about 150,000 clones, roughly nine tenths of which occur a single time. The top ten clones comprise roughly 13% of the sample.

This specimen belongs to a study of blood T cell repertoires in COVID-19 (TCRdb year 2020). In terms of the full investigation: The collaborator samples originated in the United States, Italy and Spain and spanned the acute and convalescent phases of COVID-19. The repertoires were released in a freely available public database intended as a resource for research on the immune response to SARS-CoV-2. The samples were drawn from two sources: the first 160 participants of the ongoing ImmuneRACE study, and 1,000 to 1,500 subjects contributed by 6 global collaborators. The material from the prospective study consisted of cDNA or gDNA derived from T cells, B-cell-depleted T cells, or PBMCs. The sample metadata nearly always contained a de-identified subject ID, COVID-19 status, age in years and sex. Where HLA class I and class II types were available, the types were taken from metadata supplied by the sample provider, not from assay-based typing. The dataset comprised deeply sampled blood TCRbeta repertoires from subjects exposed to, actively infected with, or recovered from COVID-19.

In Seattle, one collaborating source enrolled patients while the infection was active and tracked those patients longitudinally over the course of disease. Each collaborating institution followed its own protocols to collect whole blood in K2EDTA tubes. For TCRbeta analysis, collaborators shipped samples as frozen whole blood, isolated PBMCs, or DNA extracted from either of those sample types. The cysteine opens and the phenylalanine closes a CDR3 of 15 amino acids. Kept here is only the CDR3 DNA, which spans 45 bases and is read in frame from base 1. The CDR1 and CDR2 encoded by the germline V gene are SGDLS and YYNGEE. V loses 0 bases of germline sequence and J loses 4 bases, and the interval between the two ends is 13 bases. What the research found in general, with its limitations: Clinical and demographic metadata were provided uncurated, with the amount varying by source and participant.

The rearranged segments are TRBV9 and TRBJ1-2; TRBD1 is a possible D gene, resting on 5 matching bases. The clonotype originates from a man aged 18 to 29 with COVID-19, enrolled during active disease. The source material was peripheral blood. The CDR3 corresponds to CASSVEAREGYGYTF. The nucleotides read TGTGCCAGCAGCGTAGAGGCCAGGGAGGGCTATGGCTACACCTTC. With the rest looked up from the reference TRBV9 and TRBJ1-2 genes rather than sequenced, the full variable domain is DSGVTQTPKHLITATGQRVTLRCSPRSGDLSVYWYQQSLDQGLQFLIQYYNGEERAKGNILERFSAQQFPDLHSELNLSSLELGDSALYFCASSVEAREGYGYTFGSGTRLTVV.